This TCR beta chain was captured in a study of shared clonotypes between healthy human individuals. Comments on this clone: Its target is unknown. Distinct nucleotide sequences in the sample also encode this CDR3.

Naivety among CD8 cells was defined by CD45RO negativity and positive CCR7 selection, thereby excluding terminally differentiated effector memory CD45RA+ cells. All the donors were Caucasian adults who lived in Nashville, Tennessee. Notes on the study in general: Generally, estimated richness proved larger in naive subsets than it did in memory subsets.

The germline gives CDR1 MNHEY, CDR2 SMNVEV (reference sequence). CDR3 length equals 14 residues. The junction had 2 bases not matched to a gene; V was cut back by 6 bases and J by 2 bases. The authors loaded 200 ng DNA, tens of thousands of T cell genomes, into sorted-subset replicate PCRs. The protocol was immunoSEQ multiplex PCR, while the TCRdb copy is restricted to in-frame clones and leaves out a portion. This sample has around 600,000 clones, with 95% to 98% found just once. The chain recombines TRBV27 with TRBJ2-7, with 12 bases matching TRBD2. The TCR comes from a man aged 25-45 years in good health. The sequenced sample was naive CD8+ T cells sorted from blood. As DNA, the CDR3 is TGTGCCAGCAGCCTAGCGGGAGGGGCCTACGAGCAGTACTTC. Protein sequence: CASSLAGGAYEQYF.